What follows are 10 T cell receptor beta chains derived from one specimen sequenced in a study of cytomegalovirus exposure and HLA in healthy donors. Some clones are missing from TCRdb's copy, which holds only in-frame ones; the method was immunoSEQ multiplex PCR. The sample records around 150,000 clones, around 88% being singletons. The sample taken for sequencing was PBMCs. The receptors were gathered from a woman aged 18-29 years in good health and CMV-seronegative.

As for this clone: The junction shows a germline mismatch at one end, possibly a read error. The chain joins TRBV7-2 to TRBJ1-3; no reliable D call. Germline assignment: CDR1 SGHTA and CDR2 FQGNSA. The CDR3 is made up of 12 amino acids. CDR3 coding DNA: TGTGCCAGCAGCCCCTCTAGAAACACCATATATTTT. Translated: CASSPSRNTIYF.

The genes are TRBV10-3 and TRBJ2-7, with D possibly TRBD2 on 6 matching bases. This CDR3 has 11 residues. Trimming took off 10 bases at V and 7 bases at J, with 14 bases between the two ends. Germline loops: CDR1 ENHRY, CDR2 SYGVKD. The CDR3 reads CATSPGREQYF. The CDR3 bases are TGTGCCACCAGCCCAGGGAGGGAGCAGTACTTC.

This chain uses TRBV6-6 with TRBJ2-7, with 11 nucleotides matching TRBD1. The CDR3 length is 14 residues. With 5 bases clipped from V and 6 bases from J, the junction kept 6 bases outside the gene matches. Germline V gives CDR1 MNHNY, CDR2 SVGAGI (reference sequence). The CDR3 DNA sequence: TGTGCCAGCAGTCTTGGACAGGGGGCTGGCGAGCAGTACTTC. Its translation: CASSLGQGAGEQYF.

The chain employs TRBV5-1 and TRBJ2-7; the match to TRBD1 covers 9 bases. The CDR3 totals 15 residues. The trim removed 2 bases at V and 3 bases at J, leaving 6 bases unmatched. In germline, CDR1 is SGHRS, CDR2 YFSETQ. The CDR3 DNA sequence: TGCGCCAGCAGCTTAACCGGGACAGGGAACTACGAGCAGTACTTC. This gives the protein CASSLTGTGNYEQYF.

The chain uses TRBV5-1 and TRBJ1-2, with 7 bases fitting TRBD1. CDR1 SGHRS and CDR2 YFSETQ come from the germline V gene. The CDR3 is made up of 15 amino acids. J was trimmed by 3 bases and V by 0 bases; bases with no gene match: 5. The DNA of the CDR3 is TGCGCCAGCAGCTTGGGAGGGACAGCCCACTATGGCTACACCTTC. Translation gives CASSLGGTAHYGYTF.

The chain couples TRBV7-2 to TRBJ2-7; a weak D match, TRBD2 (6 bases). V was clipped by 5 bases and J by 4 bases, with 12 bases between them. The germline V gene encodes CDR1 SGHTA and CDR2 FQGNSA. This CDR3 is 13 amino acids long. CDR3 region: CASSTWGGYEQYF. Written as DNA, the CDR3 is TGTGCCAGCAGCACCTGGGGAGGATACGAGCAGTACTTC.

This sequence joins TRBV7-8 and TRBJ1-2, with 7 bases identical to TRBD1. Germline CDR1 is SGHVS and CDR2 is FQNEAQ. The ends lost 4 bases at V and 13 bases at J; junction bases unmatched: 15. The CDR3 loop spans 14 amino acids. This CDR3 is CASSSAEGQGVCTF. The CDR3 bases are TGTGCCAGCAGCTCAGCCGAGGGGCAGGGGGTTTGCACCTTC.

This rearrangement joins TRBV7-2 to TRBJ1-2; the D gene is possibly TRBD1 (6 bases). The CDR3 covers 15 residues. V gave up 5 bases and J gave up 1 base, with 14 bases separating them. Germline assignment: CDR1 SGHTA and CDR2 FQGNSA. DNA for the CDR3: TGTGCCAGCAGCCCAACCGGACAGTTTAACTATGGCTACACCTTC. Translated: CASSPTGQFNYGYTF.

V and J are TRBV7-9 and TRBJ2-7; no definite D call. The ends were cut back, 2 bases at V and 1 base at J, with 9 bases in the middle. Germline assignment: CDR1 SEHNR and CDR2 FQNEAQ (reference sequence). The CDR3 covers 14 residues. The DNA for the CDR3 is TGTGCCAGCAGCTTAAGCTACTTTTCCTACGAGCAGTACTTC. This gives the protein CASSLSYFSYEQYF. The whole variable domain, remainder taken from reference TRBV7-9 and TRBJ2-7, is DTGVSQNPRHKITKRGQNVTFRCDPISEHNRLYWYRQTLGQGPEFLTYFQNEAQLEKSRLLSDRFSAERPKGSFSTLEIQRTEQGDSAMYLCASSLSYFSYEQYFGPGTRLTVT.

Of note for this clone: At one of its ends the junction is not consistent with the germline gene, which may arise from a read error. The CDR3 sequence: CAISGRDLNTGELFF. As DNA, the CDR3 is TGTGCCATAAGTGGGCGGGACCTAAACACCGGGGAGCTGTTTTTT. V gene TRBV10-3 combines with J gene TRBJ2-2; TRBD2 is a possible D gene (6 bases). Germline V CDR1 and CDR2: ENHRY, SYGVKD. CDR3 length equals 15 residues.